Reported below is one T cell receptor beta chain. What it binds is not known. This CDR3 region has 14 residues. V lost 5 bases, J lost 6 bases, and 14 bases lay in between. HTBI primers from iRepertoire and Arm-PCR of CDR3 regions yielded the TCR beta libraries. TCRdb re-analysed the multiplex PCR reads in MiXCR, keeping a single row per CDR3 protein. Of about 360,000 distinct CDR3 sequences in the sample, 15% to 20% were seen once. The sample originates from a study of regulatory T cells in long-lasting Graves disease. For the study at large: Graves' patients, newly diagnosed, had taken antithyroid drugs under 3 months.

Study-level results: There was favoring of TRBV28, TRBJ1-2 and TRBJ2-5 in persistent disease. Persistent patients had a count of shared public clonotypes (around 2,500) that exceeded that of new patients (966).

Time point denoted: newly diagnosed GD, antithyroid drugs for less than 3 months. RNA isolated from PBMCs was used to make the TCR library. The sample was also linked to a second study, of T cells in Graves' hyperthyroidism and ophthalmopathy.

This material consisted of peripheral blood mononuclear cells (PBMCs), taken at new diagnosis, from a patient treated with antithyroid drugs. The TCR was taken from a woman aged 18-30 years with Graves disease. The rearrangement joins TRBV12-3 or TRBV12-4 to TRBJ1-5; D possibly corresponds to TRBD1 (6 bases). The CDR3 bases are TGTGCCAGCAGTATGGCGAGGGGGAGTCAGCCCCAGCATTTT. Translating it yields CASSMARGSQPQHF.